This T cell receptor (beta chain) was profiled in a study of blood T cell repertoires in COVID-19. Background on the study: COVID-19 samples, acute and convalescent, were from the United States, Italy and Spain. PBMCs, B-cell-depleted T cells, or T cells provided the cDNA or gDNA that made up the material.

Source study methods: From reference gene primer amplification, estimates of nucleated cell counts were derived. Assay: immunoSEQ multiplex PCR; the TCRdb copy retains only in-frame clones and omits some. V and J calls and clone size come straight from that table; D and trimming were deduced from the DNA. This table holds 100,000 to 120,000 clones, around 80% found once. Germline loops: CDR1 SGHRS, CDR2 YFSETQ. V lost 3 bases and J lost 6; bases outside the gene matches: 6. The CDR3 totals 14 residues. This sequence joins TRBV5-1 and TRBJ1-5; 7 bases agree with TRBD1. This TCR was sampled from a woman older than 75 with acute or convalescent COVID-19. The sample was peripheral blood. CDR3 loop: CASSSTGEGQPQHF. In nucleotides, the CDR3 is TGCGCCAGCAGCTCAACAGGGGAAGGTCAGCCCCAGCATTTT.